This T cell receptor (beta chain) was identified during a study of blood T cell repertoires in COVID-19. Produced via immunoSEQ multiplex PCR; TCRdb's table is partial and in-frame only. Of roughly 150,000 clones in the sample, 80% to 90% were seen once. Germline V gives CDR1 MDHEN, CDR2 SYDVKM. V lost 6 bases and J lost 3; bases outside the gene matches: 7. The CDR3 length is 15 residues. Material: peripheral blood. V usage is TRBV28 and J usage is TRBJ2-7; 11 positions agree with TRBD2. This clonotype originated in a man in his late teens or twenties with COVID-19, enrolled during active disease. CDR3 nucleotides: TGTGCCAGCAGACTAGCGGGAGAAGGAATCTACGAGCAGTACTTC. This encodes CASRLAGEGIYEQYF.